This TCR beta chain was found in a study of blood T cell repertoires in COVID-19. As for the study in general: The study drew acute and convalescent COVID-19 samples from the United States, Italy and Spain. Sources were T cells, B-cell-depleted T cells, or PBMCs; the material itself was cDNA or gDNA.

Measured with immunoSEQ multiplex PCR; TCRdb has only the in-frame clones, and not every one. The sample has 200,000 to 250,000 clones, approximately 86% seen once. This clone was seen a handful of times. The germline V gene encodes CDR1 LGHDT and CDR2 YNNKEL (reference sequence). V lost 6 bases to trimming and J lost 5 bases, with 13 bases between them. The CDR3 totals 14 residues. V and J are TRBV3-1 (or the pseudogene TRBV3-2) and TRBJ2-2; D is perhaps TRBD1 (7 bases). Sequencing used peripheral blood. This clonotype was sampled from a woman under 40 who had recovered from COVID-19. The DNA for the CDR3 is TGTGCCAGCAGGCGGGACAGCCAGACCGGGGAGCTGTTTTTT. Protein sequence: CASRRDSQTGELFF.